These 13 T cell receptor beta chains were all obtained from the same sample, sequenced in a study of T cell responses to AZD1222 COVID-19 vaccine. TCRdb's table, derived via immunoSEQ multiplex PCR, lists solely in-frame clones and lacks some. The sample lists roughly 70,000 clones; around 90% were seen once. The sequenced sample was peripheral blood, obtained 28 days after the second AZD1222 dose. The receptors were gathered from an adult who received the AZD1222 COVID-19 vaccine.

The chain recombines TRBV3-1 (or the pseudogene TRBV3-2) with TRBJ1-1; possible D gene TRBD1, 5 bases. CDR1 is LGHDT, CDR2 YNNKEL, per germline (reference sequence). The CDR3 has 13 amino acids. V was cut by 0 bases and J by 8 bases, with 10 bases left in between. The CDR3 sequence is CASSQEQGSEAFF. Written as DNA, the CDR3 is TGTGCCAGCAGCCAAGAGCAGGGATCGGAAGCTTTCTTT.

This rearrangement joins TRBV29-1 to TRBJ1-2; D is unclear. Between the trimmed V and J ends, which lost 0 bases and 1 base, there was a span of 6 bases. This CDR3 is built from 13 residues. Germline V gene sequence: CDR1 SQVTM, CDR2 ANQGSEA. CDR3 loop: CSVEDRLNYGYTF. CDR3 in DNA: TGCAGCGTTGAAGACAGACTTAACTATGGCTACACCTTC.

The chain is built from TRBV3-1 (or the pseudogene TRBV3-2) and TRBJ1-1, with D perhaps TRBD1 (5 bases). The CDR3 sequence is 11 residues long. With 1 base removed from V and 10 bases from J, the gap between germline ends came to 7 bases. Looked up from germline, CDR1 is LGHDT and CDR2 is YNNKEL (reference sequence). CDR3 DNA sequence: TGTGCCAGCAGCCAAGCCGGGGGAGCTTTCTTT. It is translated as CASSQAGGAFF.

A few counts support this clone. The rearrangement uses TRBV6-1 and TRBJ2-3; D perhaps matches TRBD2 (7 bases). The ends were cut back, 0 bases at V and 4 bases at J, with 11 bases in the middle. Germline loops: CDR1 MNHNS, CDR2 SASEGT. The CDR3 runs 15 residues. The CDR3 spells CASSEAGGGADTQYF. The CDR3 DNA is TGTGCCAGCAGTGAAGCAGGGGGAGGGGCAGATACGCAGTATTTT.

J is TRBJ2-3 and V is TRBV3-1 (or the pseudogene TRBV3-2), with TRBD2 matching over 12 bases. Germline V gene data show CDR1 as LGHDT and CDR2 as YNNKEL (reference sequence). The J segment lost 1 base and the V segment lost 1 base, leaving 6 bases of the junction unmatched. This CDR3 has 18 residues. The CDR3 DNA follows: TGTGCCAGCAGCCAAGGGCTAGCGGGAGGGGGAGGCACAGATACGCAGTATTTT. Protein sequence: CASSQGLAGGGGTDTQYF.

The chain is built from TRBV7-2 and TRBJ1-4, with D maybe TRBD1 (6 bases). Germline V gene lookup returns CDR1 SGHTA and CDR2 FQGNSA. Trimming took off 1 base at V and 5 bases at J, with 8 bases between the two ends. The CDR3 extends over 14 amino acids. CDR3 region: CASSLGTVNEKLFF. Written as DNA, the CDR3 is TGTGCCAGCAGCTTAGGGACAGTAAATGAAAAACTGTTTTTT.

This clone appeared a few times. The chain recombines TRBV29-1 with TRBJ2-7; D is perhaps TRBD1 or TRBD2 (5 bases each). Trimming cost V 4 bases and J 4 bases, with 11 bases left between them. The CDR3 contains 12 residues. Germline V gene lookup returns CDR1 SQVTM and CDR2 ANQGSEA. Here the CDR3 DNA reads TGCAGCGTTGCTGACAGCGGTTACGAGCAGTACTTC. It encodes CSVADSGYEQYF.

This clone occurred once. V usage is TRBV6-5 and J usage is TRBJ1-1; TRBD1 agrees at 9 bases. Germline V gives CDR1 MNHEY, CDR2 SVGAGI. The CDR3 length is 12 residues. V lost 6 bases, J lost 11 bases, and 7 bases stayed unmatched. CDR3: CASRDRGQRAFF. DNA of the CDR3: TGTGCCAGCAGGGACAGGGGACAGCGCGCTTTCTTT.

This clone appeared once. The chain recombines TRBV5-6 with TRBJ1-2; D might be TRBD1 (6 bases). CDR1 SGHDT and CDR2 YYEEEE come from the germline V gene. The V end was cut by 0 bases, the J end by 6 bases, with 18 bases between. This CDR3 has 16 residues. The CDR3 DNA is TGTGCCAGCAGCTTGGCCGCTACAGGGCGGTCTCATGGCTACACCTTC. Amino acids: CASSLAATGRSHGYTF. Full variable domain (outside the CDR3, taken from reference TRBV5-6 and TRBJ1-2): DAGVTQSPTHLIKTRGQQVTLRCSPKSGHDTVSWYQQALGQGPQFIFQYYEEEERQRGNFPDRFSGHQFPNYSSELNVNALLLGDSALYLCASSLAATGRSHGYTFGSGTRLTVV.

The chain has TRBV27 and TRBJ2-4; no clear D gene. CDR1 is MNHEY, CDR2 SMNVEV, per germline (reference sequence). This CDR3 is built from 14 residues. The V end lost 2 bases, the J end lost 0 bases, and 5 bases lay between the germline ends. CDR3 loop: CASSLNPAKNIQYF. Written as DNA, the CDR3 is TGTGCCAGCAGTTTAAACCCAGCCAAAAACATTCAGTACTTC.

The V gene is TRBV29-1, the J gene TRBJ1-3; D is uncertain. The CDR3 runs to 13 residues. The germline CDR1 and CDR2 sequences are SQVTM and ANQGSEA. Trimming stripped 7 bases from V and 5 bases from J, with 15 bases between. The CDR3 DNA reads as TGCAGCGGGCTAAGGGCAGGTAGAAACACCATATATTTT. The encoded protein is CSGLRAGRNTIYF.

V and J are TRBV14 and TRBJ1-3; no clear D. The germline V gene has CDR1 SGHDN and CDR2 FVKESK. The V end lost 4 bases, the J end lost 2 bases, and 9 bases lay between the germline ends. The CDR3 length is 14 residues. The CDR3 nucleotides are TGTGCCAGCAGCCGCAACACCGCTGGAAACACCATATATTTT. It is translated as CASSRNTAGNTIYF.

The J gene is TRBJ2-3, the V gene TRBV5-1; 8 bases are shared with TRBD2. This CDR3 is built from 19 residues. Trimming cost V 2 bases and J 3 bases; bases outside gene matches: 17. CDR1 is SGHRS, CDR2 YFSETQ, per germline. The CDR3 region is CASSFPRLATVQITDTQYF. In nucleotides, the CDR3 is TGCGCCAGCAGCTTTCCGCGACTAGCGACCGTACAAATAACAGATACGCAGTATTTT.